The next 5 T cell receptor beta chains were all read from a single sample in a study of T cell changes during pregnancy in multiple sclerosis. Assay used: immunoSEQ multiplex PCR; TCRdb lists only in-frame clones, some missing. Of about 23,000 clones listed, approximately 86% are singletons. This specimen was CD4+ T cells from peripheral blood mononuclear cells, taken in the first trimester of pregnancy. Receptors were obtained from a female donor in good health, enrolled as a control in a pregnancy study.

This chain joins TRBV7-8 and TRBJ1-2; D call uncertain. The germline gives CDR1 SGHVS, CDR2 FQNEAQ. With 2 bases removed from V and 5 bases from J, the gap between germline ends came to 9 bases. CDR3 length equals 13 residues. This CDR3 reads CASSLRAGYGYTF. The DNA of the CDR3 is TGTGCCAGCAGCTTACGAGCGGGGTATGGCTACACCTTC.

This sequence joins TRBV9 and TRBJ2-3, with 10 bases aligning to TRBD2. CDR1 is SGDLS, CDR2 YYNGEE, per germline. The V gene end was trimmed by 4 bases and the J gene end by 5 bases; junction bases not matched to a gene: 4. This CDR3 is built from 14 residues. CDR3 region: CASSPSGGEDTQYF. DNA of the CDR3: TGTGCCAGCAGCCCGAGCGGGGGGGAAGATACGCAGTATTTT. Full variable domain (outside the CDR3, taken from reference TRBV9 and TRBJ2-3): DSGVTQTPKHLITATGQRVTLRCSPRSGDLSVYWYQQSLDQGLQFLIQYYNGEERAKGNILERFSAQQFPDLHSELNLSSLELGDSALYFCASSPSGGEDTQYFGPGTRLTVL.

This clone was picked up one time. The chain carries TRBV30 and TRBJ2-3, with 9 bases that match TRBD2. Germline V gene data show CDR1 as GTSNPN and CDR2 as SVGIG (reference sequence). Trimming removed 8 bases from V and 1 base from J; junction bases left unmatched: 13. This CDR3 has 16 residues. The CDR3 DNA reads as TGTGCCGGCGAAGTAGCGGGAGTTTTGGGCACAGATACGCAGTATTTT. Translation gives CAGEVAGVLGTDTQYF.

DNA of the CDR3: TGTGCCAGCAGCTCAAGCCAGGGGGATTATAATTCACCCCTCCACTTT. This sequence encodes CASSSSQGDYNSPLHF. The chain employs TRBV5-6 and TRBJ1-6, with 7 bases aligning to TRBD1. This CDR3 has 16 amino acids. CDR1 is SGHDT and CDR2 is YYEEEE in the germline V gene. Trimming at V came to 3 bases and at J to 4 bases, leaving 7 bases not matched to a gene.

The CDR3 coding sequence is TGTGCCAGCAGCTTGAGCAGACAGGGGGCAGGGGAGACCCAGTACTTC. Translating it yields CASSLSRQGAGETQYF. This rearrangement joins TRBV7-8 to TRBJ2-5; TRBD1 matches at 10 bases. The J segment lost 5 bases and the V segment lost 3 bases, leaving 9 bases of the junction unmatched. The CDR3 totals 16 residues. The V gene's germline CDR1 is SGHVS and CDR2 FQNEAQ.